This T cell receptor (beta chain) was observed in a study of T cell responses to AZD1222 COVID-19 vaccine. Points from the study as a whole: Spike was spanned by vaccine-associated CD4 TCRs, which were dominant at 160-218 and 743-854. Samples come after the peak T cell response, not at day 14.

Trimming shortened V by 3 bases and J by 4 bases, and 9 bases separated the two germline ends. The CDR3 length is 13 residues. Germline values: CDR1 MDHEN, CDR2 SYDVKM. The protocol was immunoSEQ multiplex PCR, while the TCRdb copy is restricted to in-frame clones and leaves out a portion. The profile shows 250,000 to 300,000 clones, around 93% of them singletons. As to this clone: Antigen: not known.

The material sequenced was peripheral blood, taken 28 days after the second AZD1222 dose. This chain joins TRBV28 and TRBJ1-1; a weak D match, TRBD1 (5 bases). The sequence was collected from an adult who received the AZD1222 COVID-19 vaccine. CDR3 nucleotide sequence: TGTGCCAGCAGTTTGCCAGGGAGCACTGAAGCTTTCTTT. It specifies CASSLPGSTEAFF. Full variable domain (missing parts from reference TRBV28 and TRBJ1-1): DVKVTQSSRYLVKRTGEKVFLECVQDMDHENMFWYRQDPGLGLRLIYFSYDVKMKEKGDIPEGYSVSREKKERFSLILESASTNQTSMYLCASSLPGSTEAFFGQGTRLTVV.